This TCR beta chain comes out of a study of blood T cell repertoires in COVID-19. Produced via immunoSEQ multiplex PCR; TCRdb's table is partial and in-frame only. In the table there are about 300,000 clones, about 87% of which are singletons. This CDR3 region has 15 residues. V was pared by 5 bases and J by 6 bases, with 7 bases of the junction left unmatched. Looked up from germline, CDR1 is SGHVS and CDR2 is FQNEAQ. The gene calls are TRBV7-8 and TRBJ1-5, with TRBD1 identical over 10 bases. The material sequenced was peripheral blood. The source of this sequence is a woman aged 25 to 39 with COVID-19, enrolled during active disease. As DNA, the CDR3 is TGTGCCAGCAGCGCCGGGACAGGGGATTTTCAGCCCCAGCATTTT. Translation: CASSAGTGDFQPQHF.